Following are 17 T cell receptor beta chains from one sample sequenced in a study of somatic mutations in cytotoxic T cells in rheumatoid arthritis. The protocol was immunoSEQ multiplex PCR, while the TCRdb copy is restricted to in-frame clones and leaves out a portion. Of approximately 4,800 clones in the sample, about 87% were seen once. Material: CD8+ T cells sorted from blood. The receptors originated from a woman in her forties or fifties with rheumatoid arthritis.

The chain uses TRBV5-1 and TRBJ2-1; 8 bases match TRBD2. Germline CDR1 SGHRS, CDR2 YFSETQ. Trimming cost V 5 bases and J 0 bases; bases outside gene matches: 7. This CDR3 has 16 amino acids. The CDR3: CASRGGSGGSYNEQFF. The CDR3 region has the DNA TGCGCCAGCAGGGGAGGGAGCGGGGGCTCCTACAATGAGCAGTTCTTC.

For the CDR3, the DNA is TGTGCCAGCAGCCCCCGGGCAGGGGTTTCCATCGAGCAGTACTTC. Residues: CASSPRAGVSIEQYF. This chain connects TRBV9 to TRBJ2-7; D is perhaps TRBD1 (6 bases). Germline V CDR1 and CDR2: SGDLS, YYNGEE. V was pared by 4 bases and J by 6 bases, with 20 bases between. The CDR3 is 15 amino acids.

This chain connects TRBV21-1 to TRBJ2-5; the table calls TRBD1, which could not be checked here. TRBV21-1 is designated a pseudogene. The CDR3 consists of 15 residues. In DNA, the CDR3 is TGTGCCAGCACCGCACCCCGCGGACAGGGAGAGACCCAGTACTTC. As protein: CASTAPRGQGETQYF.

The chain carries TRBV6-1 and TRBJ2-5; 9 positions match TRBD2. This CDR3 is 18 amino acids long. The V gene end was trimmed by 2 bases and the J gene end by 0 bases; junction bases not matched to a gene: 10. Germline V gene sequence: CDR1 MNHNS, CDR2 SASEGT. The CDR3, as DNA: TGTGCCAGCAGTGAATTCGTTGCTAGCGGGGACCACCAAGAGACCCAGTACTTC. The encoded protein is CASSEFVASGDHQETQYF.

This clone occurred a few times. V and J are TRBV6-4 and TRBJ1-5; 12 bases are a match to TRBD1. The CDR3 spans 15 residues. V lost 1 base and J lost 10; bases outside the gene matches: 5. The V gene's germline CDR1 is MRHNA and CDR2 SNTAGT. The CDR3 loop is CASSDYPGQGAPQHF. DNA of the CDR3: TGTGCCAGCAGTGACTATCCGGGACAGGGGGCACCCCAGCATTTT.

The chain employs TRBV6-5 and TRBJ1-1; no clear D. CDR1 MNHEY and CDR2 SVGAGI come from the germline V gene. The V end lost 5 bases, the J end lost 5 bases, and 15 bases lay between the germline ends. The CDR3 runs 14 residues. The CDR3, as DNA: TGTGCCAGCAGTCAGACAACAACGGGGACTGAAGCTTTCTTT. Translation gives CASSQTTTGTEAFF.

A single count supports this clone. The chain links TRBV2 to TRBJ2-3, with 7 bases lining up with TRBD2. This CDR3 is built from 15 residues. Germline CDR1 SNHLY, CDR2 FYNNEI. V lost 6 bases and J lost 0; bases outside the gene matches: 6. CDR3 amino acids: CASSAGTMSTDTQYF. CDR3 nucleotide sequence: TGTGCCAGCAGCGCCGGGACTATGAGCACAGATACGCAGTATTTT.

V gene TRBV27 combines with J gene TRBJ2-5; D is perhaps TRBD2 (5 bases). The end of the DNA is better explained by TRBJ2-7, so the J call may be wrong. The CDR3 totals 14 residues. Germline V gene data show CDR1 as MNHEY and CDR2 as SMNVEV (reference sequence). Here the CDR3 DNA reads TGTGCCAGCAGTTTCGAGGTCGGGGTCGACGAGCAGTACTTC. Translated: CASSFEVGVDEQYF.

The rearrangement joins TRBV6-1 to TRBJ1-2, with a tentative D call TRBD1 (6 bases). V was trimmed by 2 bases and J by 1 base, leaving 17 bases between them. The CDR3 is 17 amino acids. Germline V gene lookup returns CDR1 MNHNS and CDR2 SASEGT. This CDR3 is CASSEPYWTANNYGYTF. The CDR3 region has the DNA TGTGCCAGCAGTGAACCCTATTGGACAGCTAATAACTATGGCTACACCTTC.

As for this clone: Other DNA sequences from this sample encode an identical CDR3 as well. The genes are TRBV27 and TRBJ1-6, with D maybe TRBD1 (6 bases). The V gene lost 2 bases and the J gene lost 1 base, with 9 bases spanning the gap. The CDR3 loop spans 16 amino acids. The germline V gene encodes CDR1 MNHEY and CDR2 SMNVEV (reference sequence). As DNA, the CDR3 is TGTGCCAGCAGTTTAGGGGGCGCGTCCTATAATTCACCCCTCCACTTT. Protein: CASSLGGASYNSPLHF.

The chain joins TRBV10-2 to TRBJ1-2, with a tentative D call TRBD1 (6 bases). V was clipped by 6 bases and J by 2 bases, with 19 bases between them. Germline-derived CDR1 and CDR2 are WSHSY and SAAADI. CDR3 length: 16 amino acids. As DNA, the CDR3 is TGCGCCAGCAGCCCAAGGGGGAAATATGCGAACTATGGCTACACCTTC. Translation: CASSPRGKYANYGYTF.

The chain joins TRBV19 to TRBJ2-7, with 7 bases aligning to TRBD2. The CDR3 has 15 amino acids. CDR1 is LNHDA and CDR2 is SQIVND in the germline V gene (reference sequence). V was clipped by 3 bases and J by 3 bases; unmatched bases: 8. The CDR3 DNA reads as TGTGCCAGTAGTATGGCGCTAGCGGCTATCTACGAGCAGTACTTC. Residues: CASSMALAAIYEQYF.

This clone was seen once. The chain joins TRBV5-1 to TRBJ2-3, with 8 nucleotides matching TRBD2. V lost 0 bases and J lost 6; bases outside the gene matches: 6. CDR1 is SGHRS, CDR2 YFSETQ, per germline. The CDR3 consists of 15 residues. The CDR3, as DNA: TGCGCCAGCAGCTTGGAAAGCGGGGGAGGGGATACGCAGTATTTT. Translating it yields CASSLESGGGDTQYF.

CDR3 bases: TGTGCCAGCAGCTGGGAAGGGGGGAACACTGAAGCTTTCTTT. It yields the protein CASSWEGGNTEAFF. The chain joins TRBV5-5 to TRBJ1-1; a weak D match, TRBD1 (6 bases). The CDR3 is made up of 14 amino acids. The V end was cut by 3 bases, the J end by 1 base, with 10 bases between. Per germline, CDR1 SGHKS and CDR2 YYEKEE (reference sequence).

This clone has only one observation. The chain employs TRBV9 and TRBJ2-5; 16 bases match TRBD2. After removal of 3 bases from V and 2 bases from J, the junction contained 4 bases not matched to a gene. This CDR3 has 17 residues. The germline V gene encodes CDR1 SGDLS and CDR2 YYNGEE. In nucleotides, the CDR3 is TGTGCCAGCAGCGCGGGGACTAGCGGGGGGGAACAAGAGACCCAGTACTTC. This encodes CASSAGTSGGEQETQYF.

A single count supports this clone. V and J are TRBV2 and TRBJ2-7; D ambiguous. Looked up from germline, CDR1 is SNHLY and CDR2 is FYNNEI. The CDR3 loop spans 15 amino acids. V was clipped by 7 bases and J by 0 bases, with 16 bases between them. CDR3 nucleotide sequence: TGTGCCAGCACCGCAGCGAGTTCGGACTCCTACGAGCAGTACTTC. This encodes CASTAASSDSYEQYF.

The V gene is TRBV19, the J gene TRBJ2-7, with 10 bases fitting TRBD1. The CDR3 loop spans 14 amino acids. The germline CDR1 and CDR2 sequences are LNHDA and SQIVND (reference sequence). V was clipped by 6 bases and J by 2 bases; unmatched bases: 4. The CDR3 reads CASSPGQGPYEQYF. The CDR3 DNA reads as TGTGCCAGTAGCCCGGGACAGGGGCCCTACGAGCAGTACTTC.